A single sample is the source of the 24 T cell receptor beta chains below, sequenced in a study of regulatory dendritic cells for organ transplantation. TCRdb keeps only in-frame clones here, not all; method: immunoSEQ multiplex PCR. The sample comprises 35,000 to 45,000 clones, about 89% of which are singletons, and 0.095% to 0.14% rests with the top ten. The sequencing sample was made of naive CD8+ T cells from blood. Stated subset: CD45RA+ naive T cells. Source of these receptors: a human donor in good health.

This chain links TRBV2 with TRBJ2-3, with D perhaps matching TRBD2 (5 bases). Trimming removed 10 bases from V and 5 bases from J, with 22 bases in between. In germline, CDR1 is SNHLY, CDR2 FYNNEI. The CDR3 loop spans 15 amino acids. The CDR3 here is CAILRTERAQDTQYF. For the CDR3, the DNA is TGTGCCATCCTGCGGACTGAGCGAGCCCAAGATACGCAGTATTTT. Drawing the rest from reference TRBV2 and TRBJ2-3, the complete variable domain is EPEVTQTPSHQVTQMGQEVILRCVPISNHLYFYWYRQILGQKVEFLVSFYNNEISEKSEIFDDQFSVERPDGSNFTLKIRSTKLEDSAMYFCAILRTERAQDTQYFGPGTRLTVL.

J is TRBJ2-7 and V is TRBV18; possibly TRBD2 for D (5 bases). Trimming pared 2 bases from V and 3 bases from J, leaving 5 bases between. The CDR3 runs 12 residues. The germline gives CDR1 KGHSH, CDR2 LQKENI. The CDR3: CASSPEGYEQYF. The CDR3 nucleotides are TGTGCCAGCTCACCAGAGGGCTACGAGCAGTACTTC.

The V and J genes are TRBV29-1 and TRBJ1-2; maybe TRBD1 (5 bases). The CDR3 is made up of 13 amino acids. Germline CDR1 and CDR2: SQVTM and ANQGSEA. V shed 4 bases and J shed 6 bases, with 15 bases lying between them. The CDR3 loop is CSVVQGGIHGYTF. CDR3 nucleotides: TGCAGCGTTGTGCAGGGAGGAATCCATGGCTACACCTTC.

The gene calls are TRBV5-1 and TRBJ2-1; D is unclear. The CDR3 is 15 residues long. CDR1 and CDR2 from the germline V gene are SGHRS and YFSETQ. Trimming took off 2 bases at V and 1 base at J, with 10 bases between the two ends. CDR3 nucleotide sequence: TGCGCCAGCAGCTTAGCAGGAGAGTCCTACAATGAGCAGTTCTTC. This translates into CASSLAGESYNEQFF.

The V gene is TRBV18, the J gene TRBJ1-1, with a possible D match to TRBD1 (6 bases). Per the germline V gene, CDR1 is KGHSH and CDR2 is LQKENI. V lost 6 bases and J 7 bases, leaving 15 bases between the germline ends. The CDR3 is 13 residues long. CDR3 sequence (DNA): TGTGCCAGCTCCCCGACAGGAGCGAATGAAGCTTTCTTT. This gives the protein CASSPTGANEAFF.

J is TRBJ2-1 and V is TRBV29-1, with D possibly being TRBD2 (6 bases). V was shortened by 7 bases and J by 1 base, with 14 bases between the two germline ends. The length of the CDR3 is 14 residues. CDR1 and CDR2 from the germline V gene are SQVTM and ANQGSEA. This chain's CDR3 is CSATGSASYNEQFF. CDR3 sequence (DNA): TGCAGCGCAACCGGGAGTGCATCCTACAATGAGCAGTTCTTC.

V usage is TRBV7-6 and J usage is TRBJ2-3; perhaps TRBD2 as D (5 bases). Trimming removed 5 bases from V and 4 bases from J, with 19 bases in between. CDR1 is SGHVS and CDR2 is FNYEAQ in the germline V gene. The CDR3 is 16 residues long. CDR3: CASSHPDLAKPDTQYF. CDR3 DNA sequence: TGTGCCAGCAGCCACCCGGACTTGGCTAAACCAGATACGCAGTATTTT.

The rearrangement joins TRBV19 to TRBJ2-7; D possibly corresponds to TRBD1 (5 bases). The CDR3 spans 15 residues. Germline V gene lookup returns CDR1 LNHDA and CDR2 SQIVND (reference sequence). Trimming cost V 3 bases and J 7 bases, with 19 bases left between them. The chain's CDR3 is CASSIRTGHRVEQYF. CDR3 nucleotide sequence: TGTGCCAGTAGTATTAGAACAGGCCACCGGGTGGAGCAGTACTTC.

This clone was seen once. The chain employs TRBV12-5 and TRBJ2-2, with D tentatively TRBD2 (5 bases). Germline loops: CDR1 LGHNT, CDR2 FRNRAP. The length of the CDR3 is 15 residues. The germline V and J ends were trimmed by 1 base and 5 bases, with 11 bases remaining between them. The CDR3 DNA reads as TGTGCTAGTGGTTTGGATCTTCCGGGGACCGGGGAGCTGTTTTTT. Its translation: CASGLDLPGTGELFF. The complete variable domain, with remaining parts taken from reference TRBV12-5 and TRBJ2-2, reads DARVTQTPRHKVTEMGQEVTMRCQPILGHNTVFWYRQTMMQGLELLAYFRNRAPLDDSGMPKDRFSAEMPDATLATLKIQPSEPRDSAVYFCASGLDLPGTGELFFGEGSRLTVL.

CDR3 sequence: CASGENSGVREKLFF. In DNA form, the CDR3 reads TGTGCCAGCGGGGAAAACAGCGGAGTCAGGGAAAAACTGTTTTTT. The chain couples TRBV2 to TRBJ1-4; D not certain. CDR1 is SNHLY and CDR2 is FYNNEI in the germline V gene. This CDR3 has 15 amino acids. Trimming removed 8 bases at V and 8 bases at J, with 21 bases between.

As to this clone: The junction and the germline gene differ at one end; a read error may be behind it. V gene TRBV10-3 combines with J gene TRBJ2-7; TRBD2 matches at 9 bases. The CDR3 has 14 amino acids. Germline V gene data show CDR1 as ENHRY and CDR2 as SYGVKD. CDR3 in DNA: TGTGCCATCGGTGATAGCGGGAGTATCGACGAGCAGTACTTC. Protein sequence: CAIGDSGSIDEQYF.

The V and J genes are TRBV6-1 and TRBJ1-1; D ambiguous. The CDR3 is 15 amino acids. Germline lookup yields CDR1 MNHNS and CDR2 SASEGT. V was pared by 2 bases and J by 1 base, with 11 bases between. The CDR3 nucleotides read TGTGCCAGCAGTGAATCTCTCTGGGGGAACACTGAAGCTTTCTTT. Residues: CASSESLWGNTEAFF.

As concerns this clone: The junction differs from germline at one of its ends, possibly a read error. The CDR3 region is CASSLASGPDTGELFF. The CDR3 region has the DNA TGTGCTAGCAGCTTAGCATCGGGGCCGGACACCGGGGAGCTGTTTTTT. The genes are TRBV7-7 and TRBJ2-2; D is tentatively TRBD1 or TRBD2 (5 bases each). Germline assignment: CDR1 SSHAT and CDR2 FNYEAQ (reference sequence). The CDR3 is 16 residues long.

V and J are TRBV5-8 and TRBJ2-7; D gene ambiguous. Germline V gene lookup returns CDR1 SGHTS and CDR2 YDEGEE. This CDR3 contains 10 residues. Trimming removed 3 bases at V and 7 bases at J, with 5 bases between. The CDR3 nucleotides read TGTGCCAGCAGCTCCCATGAGCAGTACTTC. Translation gives CASSSHEQYF.

V gene TRBV7-9 combines with J gene TRBJ1-4; 9 bases match TRBD1. This CDR3 has 15 residues. V shed 0 bases, J shed 8 bases, and the junction held 4 bases outside the gene matches. Germline CDR1 reads SEHNR; CDR2 reads FQNEAQ (reference sequence). In nucleotides, the CDR3 is TGTGCCAGCAGCTTAGCGGACAGGGGCGACGAAAAACTGTTTTTT. Translating gives CASSLADRGDEKLFF.

J is TRBJ1-5 and V is TRBV21-1. TRBV21-1 is a listed pseudogene. This CDR3 is 15 amino acids long. CDR3 coding DNA: TGTGCCAGCAGCAAAGCGAAGGCGGGGAATCAGCCCCAGCATTTT. It is translated as CASSKAKAGNQPQHF.

The chain has TRBV28 and TRBJ2-1; D tentatively reads TRBD1 or TRBD2 (5 bases each). V lost 5 bases, J lost 6 bases, and 17 bases lay in between. The CDR3 spans 15 residues. CDR1 is MDHEN, CDR2 SYDVKM, per germline. The CDR3 loop is CASSPGTLRVNEQFF. For the CDR3, the DNA is TGTGCCAGCAGTCCAGGGACCCTGAGGGTCAATGAGCAGTTCTTC.

This clone has a single count. The J gene is TRBJ2-7, the V gene TRBV7-8; 9 bases match TRBD2. Unmatched junction bases numbered 10, after V lost 2 bases and J lost 2 bases. CDR1 is SGHVS and CDR2 is FQNEAQ in the germline V gene. This CDR3 is built from 17 residues. CDR3 in amino acids: CASSLLAGGPSAYEQYF. In nucleotides, the CDR3 is TGTGCCAGCAGCTTATTGGCGGGAGGGCCGTCAGCCTACGAGCAGTACTTC.

This clone was counted once. The chain couples TRBV12-2 to TRBJ2-5; the DNA was not compared with TRBD2, the D call given in the table. TRBV12-2 is an annotated pseudogene. CDR3 size: 21 residues. CDR3 DNA: TGTGCAAGTCGCCCAACCCCCGGGACTAGCGGGGGGCGTGGGTGGCAAGAGACCCAGTACTTC. This sequence encodes CASRPTPGTSGGRGWQETQYF.

This clone occurred once. The J gene is TRBJ2-7, the V gene TRBV13, with D uncertain. Germline V gene data show CDR1 as PRHDT and CDR2 as FYEKMQ (reference sequence). The ends were cut back, 1 base at V and 4 bases at J, with 11 bases in the middle. The CDR3 is 14 amino acids. CDR3 region: CASSLVQDTYEQYF. The DNA of the CDR3 is TGTGCCAGCAGCTTAGTGCAGGATACATACGAGCAGTACTTC.

The V call is TRBV28, the J call TRBJ2-1; D ambiguous. The CDR3 extends over 13 amino acids. Germline CDR1 and CDR2: MDHEN and SYDVKM. Trimming took off 3 bases at V and 8 bases at J, with 11 bases between the two ends. DNA for the CDR3: TGTGCCAGCAGTTTCATGGGTTCCCATGAGCAGTTCTTC. Amino acids: CASSFMGSHEQFF.

The chain uses TRBV28 and TRBJ2-5; no clear D gene. The CDR3 is made up of 13 amino acids. V was shortened by 2 bases and J by 1 base, with 5 bases between the two germline ends. Germline values: CDR1 MDHEN, CDR2 SYDVKM. CDR3 protein: CASSLGGQETQYF. CDR3 coding DNA: TGTGCCAGCAGTTTAGGCGGCCAAGAGACCCAGTACTTC.

This rearrangement joins TRBV27 to TRBJ2-7, with 9 bases that match TRBD1. From germline, CDR1 is MNHEY and CDR2 SMNVEV (reference sequence). The V and J ends lost 6 bases and 3 bases, in that order; junction bases with no gene match: 6. The CDR3 spans 14 residues. CDR3 loop: CASRLQGADYEQYF. The CDR3 nucleotides are TGTGCCAGCAGATTACAGGGGGCGGACTACGAGCAGTACTTC.

V and J are TRBV6-5 and TRBJ1-1, with D possibly being TRBD1 (5 bases). There are 15 residues in the CDR3. V was shortened by 2 bases and J by 0 bases, with 10 bases between the two germline ends. Germline CDR1 MNHEY, CDR2 SVGAGI. The CDR3 sequence is CASSYGGGMNTEAFF. For the CDR3, the DNA is TGTGCCAGCAGTTACGGGGGAGGCATGAACACTGAAGCTTTCTTT.